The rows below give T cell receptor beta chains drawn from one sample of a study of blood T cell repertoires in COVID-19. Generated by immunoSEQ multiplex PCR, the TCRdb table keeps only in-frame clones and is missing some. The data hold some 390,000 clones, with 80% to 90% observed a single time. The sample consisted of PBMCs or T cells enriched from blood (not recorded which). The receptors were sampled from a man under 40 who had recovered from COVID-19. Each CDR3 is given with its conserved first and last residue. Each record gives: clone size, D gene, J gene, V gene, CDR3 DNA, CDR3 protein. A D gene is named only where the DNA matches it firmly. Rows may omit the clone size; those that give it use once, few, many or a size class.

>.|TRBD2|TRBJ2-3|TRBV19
TGTGCCAGTACCGCGACTAGCGTCACAGATACGCAGTATTTT
CASTATSVTDTQYF
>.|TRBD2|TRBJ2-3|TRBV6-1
TGTGCCAGCAGTGACCCCAGCGGGGGCACAGATACGCAGTATTTT
CASSDPSGGTDTQYF
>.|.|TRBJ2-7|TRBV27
TGTGCCAGCAGTTTATATGAGGGAAGGCTTTACGAGCAGTACTTC
CASSLYEGRLYEQYF
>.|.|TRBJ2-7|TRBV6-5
TGTGCCAGCAGTTACTCTTTGGCTAGCCACTACGAGCAGTACTTC
CASSYSLASHYEQYF
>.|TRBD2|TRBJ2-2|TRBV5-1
TGCGCCAGCAGCGTAAGGACTAGCGGGAGTTCCGGGGAGCTGTTTTTT
CASSVRTSGSSGELFF
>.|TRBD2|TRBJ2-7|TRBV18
TGTGCCAGCTCACCAAAGGGGACTAGTCCCGAGCAGTACTTC
CASSPKGTSPEQYF
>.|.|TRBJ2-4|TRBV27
TGTGCCAGCGGCACCGTCGTCACCAAAAACATTCAGTACTTC
CASGTVVTKNIQYF
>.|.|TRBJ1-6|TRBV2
TGTGCCAGCAGTAAGAGCAGGGATTCACCCCTCCACTTT
CASSKSRDSPLHF
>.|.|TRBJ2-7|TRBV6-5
TGTGCCAGCAGAAGGGACAAAGGTTACGAGCAGTACTTC
CASRRDKGYEQYF
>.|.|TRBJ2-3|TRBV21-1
TGTGCCAGCAGCGGACTAGCGGGAGTCAATAGCACAGATACGCAGTATTTT
CASSGLAGVNSTDTQYF
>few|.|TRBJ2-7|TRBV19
TGTGCCAGTAGTATAACAGTATCCTACGAGCAGTACTTC
CASSITVSYEQYF
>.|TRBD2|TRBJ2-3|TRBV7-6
TGTGCCAGCAGCTTAGGGGGACTAGCGGTCACAGATACGCAGTATTTT
CASSLGGLAVTDTQYF
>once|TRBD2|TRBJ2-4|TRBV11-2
TGTGCCAGCAGCTTAGTAGTGGGACTAGCGGGAGTCAAAAACATTCAGTACTTC
CASSLVVGLAGVKNIQYF
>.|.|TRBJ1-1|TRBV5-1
TGCGCCAGCAGCTCCAGGGGAGGGGACACTGAAGCTTTCTTT
CASSSRGGDTEAFF
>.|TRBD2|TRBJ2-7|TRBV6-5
TGTGCCAGCAGAGACAGGGGACTAGCGGGCTACGAGCAGTACTTC
CASRDRGLAGYEQYF
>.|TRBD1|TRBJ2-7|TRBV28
TGTGCCAGCAGACTGACAGGGAACCCCTCCTACGAGCAGTACTTC
CASRLTGNPSYEQYF
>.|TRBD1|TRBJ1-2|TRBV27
TGTGCCAGCAGTGCCGCTCCCGGGACAGGACTTGATGGCTACACCTTC
CASSAAPGTGLDGYTF
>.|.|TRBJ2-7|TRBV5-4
TGTGCCAGCAGCTTGGTCGGTCAGGGGCCCTACCTCGCCGAGCAGTACTTC
CASSLVGQGPYLAEQYF
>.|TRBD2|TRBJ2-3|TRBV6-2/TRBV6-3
TGTGCCAGCAGTTACTCTGGACTAGCGACAGATACGCAGTATTTT
CASSYSGLATDTQYF
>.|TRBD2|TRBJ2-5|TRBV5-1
TGCGCCAGCAGCTTGGGGGTAGCGGGAGTAGAGACCCAGTACTTC
CASSLGVAGVETQYF
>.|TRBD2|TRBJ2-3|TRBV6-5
TGTGCCAGCAGTTACTCGGTAGCGGGAGGTCCAGATACGCAGTATTTT
CASSYSVAGGPDTQYF
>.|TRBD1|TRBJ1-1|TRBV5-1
TGCGCCAGCAGCTCAAAAACTCGGACAGGGGGAAGAGCTTTCTTT
CASSSKTRTGGRAFF
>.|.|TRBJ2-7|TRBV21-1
TGTGCCAGCAGCAAAGGGGTAGGCGAAGGGGGTTTCGAGCAGTACTTC
CASSKGVGEGGFEQYF
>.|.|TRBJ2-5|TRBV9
TGTGCCAGCAGCCCTCATACTGGGACCCAGTACTTC
CASSPHTGTQYF
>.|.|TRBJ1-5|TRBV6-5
TGTGCCAGCAGCTATGACAGATTCAATCAGCCCCAGCATTTT
CASSYDRFNQPQHF
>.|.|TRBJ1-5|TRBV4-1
TGCGCCAGCAGCCACTTCTGGGAGGAGGGTAGCAATCAGCCCCAGCATTTT
CASSHFWEEGSNQPQHF
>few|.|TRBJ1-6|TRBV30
TGTGCCTGGGCGGGGGGGGTCCGGTCACCCCTCCACTTT
CAWAGGVRSPLHF
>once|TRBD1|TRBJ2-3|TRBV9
TGTGCCAGCAGCTACAGGGGGGTTGAGAAAGATACGCAGTATTTT
CASSYRGVEKDTQYF
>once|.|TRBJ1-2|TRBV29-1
TGCAGCGTTAGGGACATTAACTATGGCTACACCTTC
CSVRDINYGYTF
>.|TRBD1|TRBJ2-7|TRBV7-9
TGTGCCAGCAGCCGAACTTCGGACAGGGGAGAAAACGAGCAGTACTTC
CASSRTSDRGENEQYF
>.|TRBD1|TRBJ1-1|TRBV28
TGTGCCAGCAGTATCATCGACAGGGACACTGAAGCTTTCTTT
CASSIIDRDTEAFF
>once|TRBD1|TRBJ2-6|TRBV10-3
TGTGCCATCAGTCATACTACGGGACAGAGCTCTGGGGCCAACGTCCTGACTTTC
CAISHTTGQSSGANVLTF
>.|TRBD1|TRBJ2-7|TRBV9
TGTGCCAGCAGCGCGGGGACAGGGCTTGTTGGCGCTTACTACGAGCAGTACTTC
CASSAGTGLVGAYYEQYF
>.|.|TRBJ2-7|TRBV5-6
TGTGCCAGCAGCACGGGTCGGGGTCTACTCTCCTACGAGCAGTACTTC
CASSTGRGLLSYEQYF
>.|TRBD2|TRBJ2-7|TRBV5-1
TGCGCCAGCAGCTTGTCAGCGGGAGGGCCCTACGAGCAGTACTTC
CASSLSAGGPYEQYF
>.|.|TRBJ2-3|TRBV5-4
TGTGCCAGCAGCCCCCGAGGAGATGCCACAGATACGCAGTATTTT
CASSPRGDATDTQYF
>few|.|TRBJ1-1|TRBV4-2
TGTGCCAGCAGCCAAGTCGGGGGGCCTAACACTGAAGCTTTCTTT
CASSQVGGPNTEAFF
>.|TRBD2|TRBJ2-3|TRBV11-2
TGTGCCAGCAGCTTAACTTACAGCGGGAGTACAGATACGCAGTATTTT
CASSLTYSGSTDTQYF
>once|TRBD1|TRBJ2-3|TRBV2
TGTGCCAGCAGTGCTGTCCCAGGGGGTAACACAGATACGCAGTATTTT
CASSAVPGGNTDTQYF
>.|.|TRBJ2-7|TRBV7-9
TGTGCCAGCAGCTTCTGGGGGCGGGAGCAGTACTTC
CASSFWGREQYF
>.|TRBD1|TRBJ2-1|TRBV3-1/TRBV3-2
TGTGCCAGCAGCCACGCTTCGGGACAGGGCAATGAGCAGTTCTTC
CASSHASGQGNEQFF
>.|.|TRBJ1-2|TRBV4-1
TGCGCCAGCAGCCAAGCGGAGACTGAGAACTATGGCTACACCTTC
CASSQAETENYGYTF
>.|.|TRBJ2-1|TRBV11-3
TGTGCCAGCAGCTTAGGAGGGGAGGCGGGGAATGAGCAGTTCTTC
CASSLGGEAGNEQFF
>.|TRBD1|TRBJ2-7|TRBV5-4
TGTGCCACAAAAAAACAGGGGAACGAGCAGTACTTC
CATKKQGNEQYF
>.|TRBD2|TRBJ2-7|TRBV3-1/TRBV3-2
TGTGCCAGCAGCTTTGAGGGACTAGCAACTCGCGAGCAGTACTTC
CASSFEGLATREQYF
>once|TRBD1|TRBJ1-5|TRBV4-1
TGCGCCAGCAGCCCAGGACAGGGAAATCAGCCCCAGCATTTT
CASSPGQGNQPQHF
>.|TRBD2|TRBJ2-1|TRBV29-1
TGCAGCGTTTCAGATTTGTTCGGGACTAGCCTTTTACGAAGCTCCTACAATGAGCAGTTCTTC
CSVSDLFGTSLLRSSYNEQFF
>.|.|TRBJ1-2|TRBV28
TGTGCCAGCAGTTTAACCGGGGGTGGCTATGGCTACACCTTC
CASSLTGGGYGYTF
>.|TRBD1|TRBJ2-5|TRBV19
TGTGCCAGTAGTGAGACAGGGCAAGAGACCCAGTACTTC
CASSETGQETQYF
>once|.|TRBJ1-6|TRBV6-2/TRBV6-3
TGTGCCAGCAGTTACTTGAGGGCGTCGGCTTCACCCCTCCACTTT
CASSYLRASASPLHF